This TCR beta chain was identified in a study of T cell responses to AZD1222 COVID-19 vaccine (dated by TCRdb to the early 2020s). Regarding the research as a whole: Because spike-specific TCR depth and breadth did not differ between the two schedules, AZD1222 recipients who got a second dose at roughly 4 weeks were pooled with those who got a second dose at roughly 12 weeks. Enrollment into the trials was organized by age into subgroups of 18-55, 56-69 and 70-plus years, and those subgroups contained approximately 160, 26 and 62 TCR-sequenced participants, respectively. A total of 230 or so trial participants underwent TCR sequencing, of whom around 200 received two doses of AZD1222 and 26 received two doses of the MenACWY control vaccine.

Via the germline V gene, CDR1 is SGDLS and CDR2 YYNGEE. Taken from cysteine to phenylalanine, the CDR3 has 13 residues. The read is trimmed to its CDR3 DNA, 39 bases read in frame from base 1. V was cut back by 0 bases and J by 11 bases, leaving a gap of 14 bases between them. Reading the label with the study, this specimen's time point is: baseline before first vaccination. The vaccinee samples were drawn from two UK trials, COV001 and COV002, one of which was a single-blind randomized controlled phase 2/3 trial testing AZD1222 (ChAdOx1 nCoV-19) in healthy adults. Trial participant PBMC samples were collected at day 0 and day 28 after the second dose for TCRbeta chain sequencing. Of note for this clone: The antigen this receptor binds is unknown. No base-level quality is on record; no much larger clone is a single base apart.

Overall study outcomes, separate from this receptor: Conclusions about previously exposed vaccinees were limited because only six AZD1222 recipients were SARS-CoV-2 seropositive at baseline. After two AZD1222 doses, both the breadth and the depth of spike-specific TCRs were significantly higher than at day 0 and than in MenACWY recipients. The whole spike protein was spanned by vaccine-associated CD4 TCRs, and dominant responses were seen in regions 160-218 and 743-854. The 56-69-year group was small, and its depth increase did not reach significance, likely because of low power. Because no day 14 peak-response samples were available, the repertoires could be characterized only after the peak T cell response. Nearly half of unique spike-specific TCRs reportedly recognized epitopes outside regions mutated in the B.1.351 and B.1.1.7 variants. Participants were mostly white British, with more females than males. The authors suggested clonal diversity may have been underestimated.

The CDR3 regions of human TCRbeta chains were analyzed by immunosequencing. Under the source paper's analysis protocol: Repertoire TCRs were checked for matches against a reference library of SARS-CoV-2-specific TCRs that had been generated using the MIRA antigen-specificity platform. Breadth was defined as the fraction of unique TCRs that were SARS-CoV-2-associated, and depth was defined as the fraction of total T cells that were SARS-CoV-2-associated. Using the MIRA data, each spike-specific TCR was assigned both to the spike region to which the TCR was reactive and to a CD4 or CD8 class. Log10-transformed breadth and depth values were compared by one-way ANOVA with Sidak's multiple comparisons tests. TCRdb stores this immuneACCESS table with in-frame sequences only. Part of the clones is absent; in the studies checked, under half of the shortfall reflects unresolved V genes, and no reason is known for the rest. The V and J calls and clone size are taken from that table; D and trimming were inferred from the DNA. In this sample the table shows about 120,000 clones, roughly nine tenths of which occur a single time. The ten largest clones take up approximately 4.9% of the sample.

The sample consisted of peripheral blood, taken on day 0 of AZD1222 vaccination. The chain employs TRBV9 and TRBJ1-1; TRBD1 is a weak D gene call, 5 bases matching. The origin of this receptor is an adult in good health. The CDR3 here reads CASSVGGGDGAFF. The DNA sequence follows: TGTGCCAGCAGCGTAGGGGGCGGGGATGGGGCTTTCTTT.